Below, 13 T cell receptor beta chains from the same sample are listed, as sequenced in a study of blood T cell repertoires in COVID-19. Method: immunoSEQ multiplex PCR; TCRdb's copy keeps in-frame clones and lacks some. Altogether about 370,000 clones are present, more than 80% being singletons, with the ten largest covering around 1%. Sequencing was done on a sample of PBMCs or T cells enriched from blood (not recorded which). All receptors derive from a man in his late teens or twenties who had recovered from COVID-19.

Turning to this clone: This CDR3 is also generated by other DNA sequences in the sample. The chain has TRBV27 and TRBJ2-7, with D uncertain. V was pared by 5 bases and J by 1 base, with 3 bases between. Germline CDR1 and CDR2: MNHEY and SMNVEV (reference sequence). The CDR3 is made up of 11 amino acids. The CDR3 DNA sequence: TGTGCCAGCAGTCCGTCCTACGAGCAGTACTTC. Protein product: CASSPSYEQYF.

The CDR3, as DNA: TGTGCCAGTAGTATCCTCCTTCACAGGGGGCCAATGGAATCTGGCTACACCTTC. Amino acid sequence: CASSILLHRGPMESGYTF. V and J are TRBV19 and TRBJ1-2; 9 bases line up with TRBD1. CDR1 is LNHDA, CDR2 SQIVND, per germline (reference sequence). The CDR3 is 18 amino acids. The junction had 18 bases not matched to a gene; V was cut back by 3 bases and J by 7 bases.

J is TRBJ1-3 and V is TRBV9; maybe TRBD1 (6 bases). With 3 bases removed from V and 4 bases from J, the gap between germline ends came to 17 bases. The CDR3 extends over 16 amino acids. CDR1 SGDLS and CDR2 YYNGEE come from the germline V gene. CDR3 sequence reads: CASSAGGGLAGNTIYF. In DNA, the CDR3 is TGTGCCAGCAGCGCCGGGGGGGGCTTAGCGGGAAACACCATATATTTT.

The chain is built from TRBV11-2 and TRBJ1-6; TRBD1 might be the D (5 bases). This CDR3 spans 16 amino acids. V was trimmed by 5 bases and J by 9 bases, leaving 20 bases between them. CDR1 is SGHAT, CDR2 FQNNGV, per germline. The CDR3 loop reads CASSPGTAGGVSPLHF. The CDR3 coding sequence is TGTGCCAGCAGCCCAGGGACGGCCGGGGGAGTTTCACCCCTCCACTTT.

The chain recombines TRBV27 with TRBJ2-2; 7 nucleotides line up with TRBD1. The germline gives CDR1 MNHEY, CDR2 SMNVEV (reference sequence). The CDR3 has 15 amino acids. The V segment lost 1 base and the J segment 13 bases; nucleotides outside the gene matches: 12. The CDR3 region has the DNA TGTGCCAGCAGTTTATACCGACAGGGCGGAGGACGGCTGTTTTTT. Encoded protein: CASSLYRQGGGRLFF.

V gene TRBV5-5 combines with J gene TRBJ1-3; 8 bases agree with TRBD1. V was clipped by 5 bases and J by 4 bases; unmatched bases: 8. Per germline, CDR1 SGHKS and CDR2 YYEKEE (reference sequence). The CDR3 contains 15 residues. CDR3 in amino acids: CASSLTGEEGNTIYF. CDR3 DNA: TGTGCCAGCAGTCTGACAGGGGAAGAAGGAAACACCATATATTTT.

The chain uses TRBV4-2 and TRBJ2-7; 10 bases match TRBD2. The CDR3 length is 17 residues. Germline V lookup: CDR1 LGHNA, CDR2 YNFKEQ. J gave up 4 bases and V 0 bases, and 9 bases lay outside the gene matches. The CDR3 coding sequence is TGTGCCAGCAGCCAAGAAGGTCCTAGCGGGGGACCTTACGAGCAGTACTTC. This gives the protein CASSQEGPSGGPYEQYF.

With regard to this clone: A junction end diverges from the germline sequence, so it may reflect a read error. V usage is TRBV2 and J usage is TRBJ2-7; D possibly corresponds to TRBD1 (6 bases). The length of the CDR3 is 12 residues. Germline CDR1 reads SNHLY; CDR2 reads FYNNEI. The DNA of the CDR3 is TGTGCCAGCAGTGGACAGGTCTCAAAGGAGGACTTC. This translates into CASSGQVSKEDF.

This clone was observed a handful of times. CDR3 residues: CASSVATGDEQYF. The CDR3 DNA sequence: TGTGCCAGTAGTGTCGCGACAGGGGACGAGCAGTACTTC. The rearrangement joins TRBV19 to TRBJ2-7; 8 bases map to TRBD1. CDR1 and CDR2 (germline): LNHDA, SQIVND (reference sequence). The ends lost 5 bases at V and 5 bases at J; junction bases unmatched: 5. The CDR3 runs 13 residues.

The J gene is TRBJ2-1, the V gene TRBV3-1 (or the pseudogene TRBV3-2), with TRBD2 matching 13 bases. This CDR3 contains 15 residues. The germline V gene has CDR1 LGHDT and CDR2 YNNKEL (reference sequence). Trimming cost V 3 bases and J 6 bases; bases outside gene matches: 2. CDR3 coding DNA: TGTGCCAGCAGCCAGGGACTAGCGGGGATCAATGAGCAGTTCTTC. This sequence encodes CASSQGLAGINEQFF.

The rearrangement links TRBV28 to TRBJ2-7; D may be TRBD1 (6 bases). The CDR3 is 15 residues long. Trimming shortened V by 2 bases and J by 6 bases, and 17 bases separated the two germline ends. The V gene's germline CDR1 is MDHEN and CDR2 SYDVKM. CDR3 residues: CASSLNPQEGVEQYF. In nucleotides, the CDR3 is TGTGCCAGCAGTTTAAACCCTCAAGAGGGGGTCGAGCAGTACTTC.

The V call is TRBV19, the J call TRBJ2-2; tentative D call: TRBD2 (6 bases). V was shortened by 5 bases and J by 1 base, with 8 bases between the two germline ends. CDR1 is LNHDA and CDR2 is SQIVND in the germline V gene (reference sequence). The CDR3 contains 14 residues. The CDR3 coding sequence is TGTGCCAGTAGTCGGGGGAGGAACACCGGGGAGCTGTTTTTT. Residues: CASSRGRNTGELFF. The full variable domain, in which reference TRBV19 and TRBJ2-2 provide the parts outside the CDR3, is DGGITQSPKYLFRKEGQNVTLSCEQNLNHDAMYWYRQDPGQGLRLIYYSQIVNDFQKGDIAEGYSVSREKKESFPLTVTSAQKNPTAFYLCASSRGRNTGELFFGEGSRLTVL.

CDR3 nucleotide sequence: TGTGCCAGCAGTCCAGGGACAGGCTATAATTCACCCCTCCACTTT. Translation gives CASSPGTGYNSPLHF. This chain connects TRBV6-4 to TRBJ1-6; 8 positions agree with TRBD1. V was pared by 5 bases and J by 3 bases, with 3 bases of the junction left unmatched. CDR1 MRHNA and CDR2 SNTAGT come from the germline V gene. This CDR3 contains 15 residues.